Shown below are 8 T cell receptor beta chains from a single sample sequenced in a study of blood T cell repertoires in COVID-19. Libraries were prepared by immunoSEQ multiplex PCR; TCRdb keeps only in-frame clonotypes and omits some of them. The sample lists roughly 200,000 clones; more than 70% were seen once. The sequencing sample was made of PBMCs or T cells enriched from blood (not recorded which). The receptors here all came from a man aged 40-55 years who had recovered from COVID-19.

The chain recombines TRBV7-8 with TRBJ2-5; weak D call: TRBD2 (7 bases). V was clipped by 5 bases and J by 5 bases, with 15 bases between them. Germline V gene data show CDR1 as SGHVS and CDR2 as FQNEAQ. The CDR3 sequence is 14 residues long. The CDR3 spells CASSALWGGETQYF. In DNA, the CDR3 is TGTGCCAGCAGCGCCTTATGGGGGGGCGAGACCCAGTACTTC.

The chain is built from TRBV29-1 and TRBJ2-7; possibly TRBD1 for D (6 bases). Looked up from germline, CDR1 is SQVTM and CDR2 is ANQGSEA. The germline V and J ends were trimmed by 6 bases and 3 bases, with 9 bases remaining between them. There are 11 residues in the CDR3. CDR3 DNA sequence: TGCAGCGTACAACAGGGCTACGAGCAGTACTTC. Translating gives CSVQQGYEQYF.

This clone appeared once. The chain couples TRBV6-6 to TRBJ1-5; D call uncertain. The length of the CDR3 is 15 residues. V lost 3 bases and J lost 4, with 13 bases in between. Germline assignment: CDR1 MNHNY and CDR2 SVGAGI (reference sequence). CDR3 sequence reads: CASSYYRSENQPQHF. The CDR3, as DNA: TGTGCCAGCAGTTATTATCGGTCGGAGAATCAGCCCCAGCATTTT.

The rearrangement links TRBV24-1 to TRBJ1-6, with TRBD1 matching 9 bases. The CDR3 is 17 residues long. Germline V gene lookup returns CDR1 KGHDR and CDR2 SFDVKD. Germline trimming cut 11 bases from V and 1 base from J; bases unmatched to any gene: 11. The CDR3 protein is CASRQGGVKSYNSPLHF. CDR3 nucleotides: TGTGCCAGCCGACAGGGGGGAGTTAAATCCTATAATTCACCCCTCCACTTT.

The chain uses TRBV7-8 and TRBJ1-2; TRBD1 might be the D (5 bases). Trimming removed 0 bases at V and 4 bases at J, with 12 bases between. Germline V gene data show CDR1 as SGHVS and CDR2 as FQNEAQ. This CDR3 comprises 15 residues. CDR3 sequence reads: CASSLAMRGLYGYTF. The CDR3 DNA is TGTGCCAGCAGCTTAGCAATGCGGGGACTCTATGGCTACACCTTC.

The chain combines TRBV4-2 with TRBJ2-2, with no clear D. CDR3 length: 14 residues. Germline V CDR1 and CDR2: LGHNA, YNFKEQ. The V and J ends lost 8 bases and 5 bases respectively, with 15 bases between them. The CDR3, as DNA: TGTGCCAGCCGCGCTCAGGATACTACCGGGGAGCTGTTTTTT. Amino acid sequence: CASRAQDTTGELFF.

This chain connects TRBV5-1 to TRBJ1-1; D perhaps matches TRBD1 (5 bases). V was trimmed by 0 bases and J by 5 bases, leaving 14 bases between them. The CDR3 consists of 15 residues. The germline V gene encodes CDR1 SGHRS and CDR2 YFSETQ. This chain's CDR3 is CASSLAHQGWTEAFF. The DNA of the CDR3 is TGCGCCAGCAGCTTGGCTCACCAGGGTTGGACTGAAGCTTTCTTT. Variable domain in full (rest from reference TRBV5-1 and TRBJ1-1): KAGVTQTPRYLIKTRGQQVTLSCSPISGHRSVSWYQQTPGQGLQFLFEYFSETQRNKGNFPGRFSGRQFSNSRSEMNVSTLELGDSALYLCASSLAHQGWTEAFFGQGTRLTVV.

V and J are TRBV9 and TRBJ1-4, with D perhaps TRBD1 (5 bases). CDR3 length equals 15 residues. The germline V gene encodes CDR1 SGDLS and CDR2 YYNGEE. The germline V and J ends were trimmed by 2 bases and 11 bases, with 19 bases remaining between them. This CDR3 is CASSVAGSEVEKLFF. CDR3 DNA sequence: TGTGCCAGCAGCGTCGCAGGGTCTGAGGTTGAGAAACTGTTTTTT. The full variable domain, rest sourced from reference TRBV9 and TRBJ1-4, is DSGVTQTPKHLITATGQRVTLRCSPRSGDLSVYWYQQSLDQGLQFLIQYYNGEERAKGNILERFSAQQFPDLHSELNLSSLELGDSALYFCASSVAGSEVEKLFFGSGTQLSVL.